Sequencing of this T cell receptor beta chain was carried out in a study of blood T cell repertoires in COVID-19. For the study at large: The study drew acute and convalescent COVID-19 samples from the United States, Italy and Spain.

Data came from immunoSEQ multiplex PCR; TCRdb stores just in-frame clones and leaves some out. Here the sample spans 80,000 or so clones, 82% being singletons. The CDR3 is 16 residues long. Trimming left V 0 bases short and J 2 bases short, with 14 bases between. The germline gives CDR1 SGHRS, CDR2 YFSETQ. The chain uses TRBV5-1 and TRBJ2-5; possible D gene TRBD1, 6 bases. Sequencing used peripheral blood. This receptor was taken from a human donor in a cohort sampled during active COVID-19. The CDR3, as DNA: TGCGCCAGCAGCTTGGGATGGACAGCCTTGCAAGAGACCCAGTACTTC. Translating gives CASSLGWTALQETQYF.